These T cell receptor beta chains were read from a single sample in a study of PD-L1 blockade in urothelial cancer. The protocol was immunoSEQ multiplex PCR, while the TCRdb copy is restricted to in-frame clones and leaves out a portion. The sample shows some 48,000 clones, roughly 80% of them seen only once. Sample: PBMCs, taken around atezolizumab (anti-PD-L1) treatment. These receptors were taken from a man in his 70s with urothelial cancer. Each CDR3 is given with its conserved first and last residue. A D gene is named only where the DNA matches it firmly. Not all rows give a size; the values are once, few, many and, for expanded clones, a class.

CDR3aa,CDR3nt,j_gene,abundance,d_gene,v_gene
CAISEPDRAADTQYF,TGTGCCATCAGTGAGCCCGACAGGGCGGCAGATACGCAGTATTTT,TRBJ2-3,NA,TRBD1,TRBV10-3
CASSRTENTEAFF,TGTGCCAGCAGTCGGACAGAGAACACTGAAGCTTTCTTT,TRBJ1-1,NA,NA,TRBV2
CASRGWREAKYNEQFF,TGTGCCAGTCGAGGGTGGCGGGAGGCCAAATACAATGAGCAGTTCTTC,TRBJ2-1,NA,TRBD2,TRBV19
CASSLGGTSSYNEQFF,TGTGCCAGCAGCTTAGGTGGGACAAGCTCCTACAATGAGCAGTTCTTC,TRBJ2-1,NA,NA,TRBV5-4
CASFLDMKDNEQFF,TGTGCCAGCTTTTTGGACATGAAGGACAATGAGCAGTTCTTC,TRBJ2-1,NA,NA,TRBV18
CASSAPFGTSGSSSYNEQFF,TGTGCCAGCAGCGCCCCGTTTGGGACTAGCGGATCGAGCTCCTACAATGAGCAGTTCTTC,TRBJ2-1,NA,TRBD2,TRBV9
CASSLDRETQYF,TGTGCCAGCAGCTTAGATAGAGAGACCCAGTACTTC,TRBJ2-5,NA,NA,TRBV7-8
CASSFGTANQPQHF,TGCGCCAGCAGCTTTGGGACAGCTAATCAGCCCCAGCATTTT,TRBJ1-5,NA,TRBD1,TRBV5-1
CATAWGVADTQYF,TGTGCCACCGCCTGGGGGGTCGCAGATACGCAGTATTTT,TRBJ2-3,NA,NA,TRBV6-1
CASSQDGGLSYIEKLFF,TGCGCCAGCAGCCAAGATGGGGGGTTATCGTACATTGAAAAACTGTTTTTT,TRBJ1-4,NA,NA,TRBV4-1
CAIRRDRGTEAFF,TGTGCCATCCGTCGAGACAGGGGCACTGAAGCTTTCTTT,TRBJ1-1,NA,TRBD1,TRBV10-3
CASSMGQGGTEAFF,TGTGCCAGTAGTATGGGTCAGGGAGGCACTGAAGCTTTCTTT,TRBJ1-1,NA,NA,TRBV19
CAWRSSGNQPQHF,TGTGCCTGGAGAAGCAGCGGCAATCAGCCCCAGCATTTT,TRBJ1-5,few,NA,TRBV30
CASSEQGASDTQYF,TGTGCCAGCAGTGAACAGGGGGCTTCAGATACGCAGTATTTT,TRBJ2-3,NA,TRBD1,TRBV2
CAITDGRIPQHF,TGTGCCATAACGGACGGGAGGATCCCCCAGCATTTT,TRBJ1-5,NA,NA,TRBV10-3
CASSLADSGYGYTF,TGTGCCAGCAGCTTAGCGGACAGCGGCTATGGCTACACCTTC,TRBJ1-2,NA,NA,TRBV7-9
CASSSLAGVETQYF,TGTGCCAGCAGCTCACTAGCGGGAGTAGAGACCCAGTACTTC,TRBJ2-5,NA,TRBD2,TRBV11-2
CASSFGQGGYEQYF,TGTGCCAGCAGCTTCGGACAGGGAGGGTACGAGCAGTACTTC,TRBJ2-7,NA,NA,TRBV11-2
CASSPRQESEAFF,TGTGCCAGCAGCCCACGACAGGAATCTGAAGCTTTCTTT,TRBJ1-1,NA,NA,TRBV7-9
CASSRTGINEKLFF,TGTGCCAGCAGTAGGACAGGGATTAATGAAAAACTGTTTTTT,TRBJ1-4,few,TRBD1,TRBV6-1
CASSLSPSGSRDEQFF,TGTGCCAGCAGCTTATCTCCTAGCGGGAGTAGGGATGAGCAGTTCTTC,TRBJ2-1,once,TRBD2,TRBV7-2
CASSGQGNEKLFF,TGTGCCAGCTCCGGACAGGGGAATGAAAAACTGTTTTTT,TRBJ1-4,NA,TRBD1,TRBV18
CASSQTGVRAQHF,TGTGCCAGTAGTCAGACAGGTGTTAGGGCCCAGCATTTT,TRBJ1-5,NA,NA,TRBV19
CASSQDRNQPQHF,TGTGCCAGCAGTCAAGACAGAAATCAGCCCCAGCATTTT,TRBJ1-5,NA,NA,TRBV6-6
CASSRVSGRETQYF,TGTGCCAGCAGTCGGGTCAGCGGGCGAGAGACCCAGTACTTC,TRBJ2-5,NA,NA,TRBV6-5
CASSDGQGNTGELFF,TGTGCCAGCAGTGATGGACAGGGGAACACCGGGGAGCTGTTTTTT,TRBJ2-2,once,TRBD1,TRBV6-4
CAGKGWTSAGEKLFF,TGTGCCGGCAAAGGGTGGACCTCAGCGGGGGAAAAACTGTTTTTT,TRBJ1-4,NA,NA,TRBV2
CASSPLGAGVYEQYF,TGTGCCAGCAGTCCTTTGGGAGCGGGCGTCTACGAGCAGTACTTC,TRBJ2-7,NA,NA,TRBV4-2
CASSRGIRSYEQYF,TGTGCCAGCTCAAGGGGGATACGGTCCTACGAGCAGTACTTC,TRBJ2-7,NA,NA,TRBV28
CASSLYSNYGYTF,TGTGCCAGCAGTCTATATTCAAACTATGGCTACACCTTC,TRBJ1-2,NA,NA,TRBV6-6
CASSPNRDLNEQYF,TGTGCCAGCAGTCCTAACAGGGATTTGAACGAGCAGTACTTC,TRBJ2-7,NA,NA,TRBV27
CASSYVGAYEQYF,TGTGCCAGCAGTTACGTAGGGGCCTACGAGCAGTACTTC,TRBJ2-7,NA,NA,TRBV6-6
CASSPEGSRGYGYTF,TGTGCCAGCTCCCCAGAGGGATCCAGGGGCTATGGCTACACCTTC,TRBJ1-2,NA,NA,TRBV18
CAIRSGGRDTEAFF,TGTGCCATCAGATCAGGGGGCAGGGACACTGAAGCTTTCTTT,TRBJ1-1,NA,TRBD1,TRBV10-3
CASSKFGLAGGPRPDTQYF,TGTGCCAGCAGCAAATTTGGCCTCGCGGGAGGCCCTCGCCCAGATACGCAGTATTTT,TRBJ2-3,NA,NA,TRBV21-1